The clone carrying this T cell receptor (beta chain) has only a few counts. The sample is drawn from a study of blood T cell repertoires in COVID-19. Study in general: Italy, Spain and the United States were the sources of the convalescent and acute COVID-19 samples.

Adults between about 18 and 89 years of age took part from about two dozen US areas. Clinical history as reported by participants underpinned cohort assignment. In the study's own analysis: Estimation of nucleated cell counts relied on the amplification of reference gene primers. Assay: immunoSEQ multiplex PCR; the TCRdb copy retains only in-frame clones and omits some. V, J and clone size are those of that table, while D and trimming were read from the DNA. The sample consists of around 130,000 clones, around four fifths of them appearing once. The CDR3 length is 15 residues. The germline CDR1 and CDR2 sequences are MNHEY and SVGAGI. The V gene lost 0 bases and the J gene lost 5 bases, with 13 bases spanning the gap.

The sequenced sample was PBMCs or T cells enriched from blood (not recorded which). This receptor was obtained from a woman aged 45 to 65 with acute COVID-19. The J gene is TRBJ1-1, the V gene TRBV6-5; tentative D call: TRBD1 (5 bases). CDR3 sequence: CASSYSIQVETEAFF. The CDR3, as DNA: TGTGCCAGCAGTTACTCCATACAGGTGGAGACTGAAGCTTTCTTT.